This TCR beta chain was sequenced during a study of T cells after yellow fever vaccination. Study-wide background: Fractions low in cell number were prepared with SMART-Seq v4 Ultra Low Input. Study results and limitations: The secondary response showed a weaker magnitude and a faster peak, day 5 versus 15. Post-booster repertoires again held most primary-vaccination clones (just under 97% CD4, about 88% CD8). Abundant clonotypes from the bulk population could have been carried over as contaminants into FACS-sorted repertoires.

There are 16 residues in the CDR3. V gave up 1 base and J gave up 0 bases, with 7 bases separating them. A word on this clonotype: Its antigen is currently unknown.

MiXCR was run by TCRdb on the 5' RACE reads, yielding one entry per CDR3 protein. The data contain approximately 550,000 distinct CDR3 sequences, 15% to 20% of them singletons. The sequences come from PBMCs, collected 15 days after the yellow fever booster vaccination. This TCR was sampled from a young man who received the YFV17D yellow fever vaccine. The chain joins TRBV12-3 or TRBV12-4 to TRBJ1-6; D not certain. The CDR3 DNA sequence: TGTGCCAGCAGTTTAGACTACAGCTCCTATAATTCACCCCTCCACTTT. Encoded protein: CASSLDYSSYNSPLHF.